These 26 T cell receptor beta chains originate from one sample sequenced in a study of blood T cell repertoires in COVID-19. Assay used: immunoSEQ multiplex PCR; TCRdb lists only in-frame clones, some missing. The sample carries approximately 150,000 clones, about 86% recorded once. Sequenced: peripheral blood. These receptor sequences come from a man between 65 and 85 years old with acute or convalescent COVID-19.

The gene calls are TRBV28 and TRBJ2-3, with 10 bases fitting TRBD2. The ends lost 8 bases at V and 5 bases at J; junction bases unmatched: 13. CDR3 length equals 16 residues. CDR1 and CDR2 from the germline V gene are MDHEN and SYDVKM. The CDR3 region is CASRSGRLAGVDTQYF. The CDR3 DNA follows: TGTGCCAGCCGTTCGGGGAGGCTAGCGGGAGTAGATACGCAGTATTTT. Full variable domain (remainder filled in from reference TRBV28 and TRBJ2-3): DVKVTQSSRYLVKRTGEKVFLECVQDMDHENMFWYRQDPGLGLRLIYFSYDVKMKEKGDIPEGYSVSREKKERFSLILESASTNQTSMYLCASRSGRLAGVDTQYFGPGTRLTVL.

The chain combines TRBV23-1 with TRBJ2-1, with a weak D call TRBD1 (6 bases). TRBV23-1 is recorded as an ORF, its role being uncertain. Deletions cut 4 bases from V and 6 bases from J, with 19 bases between. The CDR3 is 16 residues long. The CDR3 protein is CASSPLQGASVNEQFF. As DNA, the CDR3 is TGCGCCAGCAGTCCCTTACAGGGTGCGTCCGTCAATGAGCAGTTCTTC.

The chain recombines TRBV6-5 with TRBJ1-2, with 8 bases identical to TRBD1. Germline lookup yields CDR1 MNHEY and CDR2 SVGAGI. CDR3 length: 15 residues. V shed 6 bases and J 4 bases; nucleotides not matched to a gene: 10. The CDR3 DNA reads TGTGCCAGCAGAGACCCCGGACAGGGCGGCTATGGCTACACCTTC. This encodes CASRDPGQGGYGYTF.

The V call is TRBV5-1, the J call TRBJ2-7; D perhaps matches TRBD1 (6 bases). This CDR3 has 14 residues. Trimming cost V 2 bases and J 5 bases, with 14 bases left between them. Germline V gene lookup returns CDR1 SGHRS and CDR2 YFSETQ. The chain's CDR3 is CASSLGGSQNEQYF. DNA of the CDR3: TGCGCCAGCAGCTTAGGGGGATCGCAGAACGAGCAGTACTTC.

V and J are TRBV7-2 and TRBJ1-2, with 7 positions matching TRBD1. With 1 base clipped from V and 8 bases from J, the junction kept 7 bases outside the gene matches. This CDR3 comprises 14 residues. From germline, CDR1 is SGHTA and CDR2 FQGNSA. The CDR3 DNA follows: TGTGCCAGCAGCTTAGGGCAGGGGGTGCTCGGCTACACCTTC. This encodes CASSLGQGVLGYTF.

This clone was seen only a few times. V and J are TRBV5-1 and TRBJ1-3; TRBD1 is a possible D gene (6 bases). CDR1 SGHRS and CDR2 YFSETQ come from the germline V gene. CDR3 length: 15 residues. V was pared by 4 bases and J by 4 bases, with 15 bases between. The CDR3 spells CASSPIGGQGNTIYF. The CDR3, as DNA: TGCGCCAGCAGCCCTATCGGGGGGCAGGGAAACACCATATATTTT.

The V call is TRBV9, the J call TRBJ2-7; 11 nucleotides match TRBD2. CDR1 SGDLS and CDR2 YYNGEE come from the germline V gene. The J segment lost 3 bases and the V segment lost 3 bases, leaving 2 bases of the junction unmatched. The CDR3 totals 14 residues. The CDR3 is CASSATSGIYEQYF. Written as DNA, the CDR3 is TGTGCCAGCAGCGCGACTAGCGGGATCTACGAGCAGTACTTC.

This clone was seen a single time. V gene TRBV9 combines with J gene TRBJ1-1, with a tentative D call TRBD1 (6 bases). This CDR3 spans 16 amino acids. Germline V gene sequence: CDR1 SGDLS, CDR2 YYNGEE. Trimming left V 0 bases short and J 1 base short, with 13 bases between. CDR3 region: CASSVGSGGANTEAFF. In nucleotides, the CDR3 is TGTGCCAGCAGCGTAGGCTCTGGGGGGGCGAACACTGAAGCTTTCTTT.

The chain is built from TRBV5-1 and TRBJ2-5, with 8 bases identical to TRBD1. CDR3 length equals 15 residues. The V and J ends lost 3 bases and 5 bases, in that order; junction bases with no gene match: 9. CDR1 is SGHRS, CDR2 YFSETQ, per germline. Here the CDR3 reads CASSSLQGADETQYF. CDR3 nucleotides: TGCGCCAGCAGCTCCCTCCAGGGGGCCGATGAGACCCAGTACTTC.

CDR3 sequence (DNA): TGCGCCAGCAGCGCTACACCGGGAACAGTGAACACTGAAGCTTTCTTT. Amino acids: CASSATPGTVNTEAFF. The chain couples TRBV5-1 to TRBJ1-1; D is undetermined. Trimming left V 4 bases short and J 0 bases short, with 16 bases between. The germline CDR1 and CDR2 sequences are SGHRS and YFSETQ. The CDR3 sequence is 16 residues long.

This clone occurred once. This chain links TRBV15 with TRBJ2-7, with 7 bases matching TRBD1. The CDR3 has 15 residues. Germline loops: CDR1 LNHNV, CDR2 YYDKDF (reference sequence). V lost 1 base to trimming and J lost 1 base; unmatched junction nucleotides: 4. The CDR3 spells CATSRGGQQSYEQYF. In DNA, the CDR3 is TGTGCCACCAGCAGAGGGGGACAGCAATCCTACGAGCAGTACTTC.

The chain joins TRBV4-3 to TRBJ2-5; D might be TRBD1 (5 bases). CDR1 is LGHNA and CDR2 is YSLEER in the germline V gene. The CDR3 sequence is 15 residues long. V dropped 6 bases and J dropped 1 base, with 15 bases sitting between them. CDR3 DNA: TGCGCCAGCAGGTTTAATGCAAGGGGCCAAGAGACCCAGTACTTC. Protein: CASRFNARGQETQYF.

The gene calls are TRBV7-2 and TRBJ1-1, with 8 bases that match TRBD1. The germline V gene has CDR1 SGHTA and CDR2 FQGNSA. Unmatched junction bases numbered 8, after V lost 4 bases and J lost 4 bases. The CDR3 contains 15 residues. This CDR3 is CASSSLIQGGTEAFF. The CDR3, as DNA: TGTGCCAGCAGCTCCCTAATACAGGGGGGCACTGAAGCTTTCTTT.

The V and J genes are TRBV9 and TRBJ2-2; 8 bases are a match to TRBD2. Per germline, CDR1 SGDLS and CDR2 YYNGEE. V lost 0 bases, J lost 7 bases, and 8 bases stayed unmatched. The CDR3 sequence is 16 residues long. The CDR3 here is CASSVEVAGRGGELFF. The CDR3 nucleotides read TGTGCCAGCAGCGTAGAGGTAGCGGGAAGAGGCGGGGAGCTGTTTTTT.

This clone was observed once. This sequence joins TRBV18 and TRBJ2-3; TRBD1 aligns across 7 bases. The germline V gene has CDR1 KGHSH and CDR2 LQKENI. V lost 3 bases, J lost 5 bases, and 11 bases stayed unmatched. This CDR3 spans 16 amino acids. The CDR3 protein is CASSPRGTRIQDTQYF. CDR3 coding DNA: TGTGCCAGCTCACCCAGGGGGACCCGGATACAAGATACGCAGTATTTT.

V usage is TRBV6-6 and J usage is TRBJ1-6; 7 nucleotides line up with TRBD1. V was pared by 6 bases and J by 7 bases, with 6 bases of the junction left unmatched. This CDR3 has 14 amino acids. CDR1 and CDR2 (germline): MNHNY, SVGAGI (reference sequence). This chain's CDR3 is CASSSTGQNSPLHF. The CDR3, as DNA: TGTGCCAGCAGCTCGACAGGGCAGAATTCACCCCTCCACTTT.

This clone was counted a single time. The gene calls are TRBV28 and TRBJ1-1, with TRBD1 as a possible D gene (5 bases). The CDR3 runs 16 residues. Per germline, CDR1 MDHEN and CDR2 SYDVKM. The V end was cut by 1 base, the J end by 5 bases, with 17 bases between. CDR3 region: CASSLSLLPGGTEAFF. CDR3 nucleotide sequence: TGTGCCAGCAGTTTATCCCTCCTCCCTGGGGGGACTGAAGCTTTCTTT.

The rearrangement links TRBV19 to TRBJ1-6; 7 bases line up with TRBD1. The CDR3 is made up of 14 amino acids. The germline V gene encodes CDR1 LNHDA and CDR2 SQIVND (reference sequence). The V segment lost 7 bases and the J segment 10 bases; nucleotides outside the gene matches: 10. The CDR3, as DNA: TGTGCCAGTACCTTACGACAGGGTGGGTCACCCCTCCACTTT. This gives the protein CASTLRQGGSPLHF.

The chain uses TRBV28 and TRBJ2-2; D might be TRBD1 (5 bases). The CDR3 sequence is 12 residues long. Per the germline V gene, CDR1 is MDHEN and CDR2 is SYDVKM. With 10 bases removed from V and 5 bases from J, the gap between germline ends came to 11 bases. The DNA of the CDR3 is TGTGCCACCTCAGGGCGTACCGGGGAGCTGTTTTTT. Its translation: CATSGRTGELFF.

The CDR3 DNA reads as TGTGCCAGCAGCCAAGGGGCGGCGGGCGCTGAAGCTTTCTTT. Amino acids: CASSQGAAGAEAFF. V and J are TRBV3-1 (or the pseudogene TRBV3-2) and TRBJ1-1, with unresolved D. The CDR3 loop spans 14 amino acids. Germline loops: CDR1 LGHDT, CDR2 YNNKEL (reference sequence). The V end was cut by 1 base, the J end by 6 bases, with 12 bases between.

Only one count was recorded for this clone. The DNA is omitted, as the CDR3 cannot be located on it reliably, and the CDR3 follows TCRdb's listing. The gene calls are TRBV6-6 and TRBJ1-2; TRBD1, the table's D call, lacks a check against the DNA. 14 amino acids form the CDR3, both terminal residues included. CDR1 and CDR2 (germline): MNHNY, SVGAGI (reference sequence). This CDR3 is CASSSSTGDYGYTF.

The chain is built from TRBV7-2 and TRBJ1-1; 10 bases agree with TRBD1. The CDR3 contains 14 residues. Trimming at V came to 1 base and at J to 10 bases, leaving 6 bases not matched to a gene. The germline V gene has CDR1 SGHTA and CDR2 FQGNSA. The CDR3 sequence is CASSLVGQGYRAFF. CDR3 in DNA: TGTGCCAGCAGCTTAGTGGGACAGGGGTATAGAGCTTTCTTT.

The chain carries TRBV4-3 and TRBJ1-2; D not resolved. This CDR3 has 16 amino acids. V was cut by 0 bases and J by 4 bases, with 15 bases left in between. Germline CDR1 and CDR2: LGHNA and YSLEER. The CDR3 here is CASSQDRRTVGYGYTF. The CDR3, as DNA: TGCGCCAGCAGCCAAGATCGAAGAACAGTAGGCTATGGCTACACCTTC.

This clone was counted a single time. The chain joins TRBV3-1 (or the pseudogene TRBV3-2) to TRBJ2-5; the match to TRBD1 covers 12 bases. CDR3 length: 15 amino acids. Germline V lookup: CDR1 LGHDT, CDR2 YNNKEL (reference sequence). Trimming removed 3 bases from V and 5 bases from J; junction bases left unmatched: 4. The CDR3 sequence is CASSHRDRGQETQYF. The DNA of the CDR3 is TGTGCCAGCAGCCACCGGGACAGGGGGCAGGAGACCCAGTACTTC.

This clone was observed once. This sequence joins TRBV28 and TRBJ2-3; TRBD1 might be the D (5 bases). V lost 8 bases and J lost 2, with 20 bases in between. CDR1 is MDHEN, CDR2 SYDVKM, per germline. This CDR3 spans 16 amino acids. The CDR3 sequence is CASGVGADSYTDTQYF. The DNA for the CDR3 is TGTGCCAGCGGAGTTGGAGCAGACAGTTACACAGATACGCAGTATTTT.

This chain links TRBV28 with TRBJ1-5, with 8 bases matching TRBD1. This CDR3 has 15 amino acids. The germline gives CDR1 MDHEN, CDR2 SYDVKM. V was clipped by 1 base and J by 4 bases; unmatched bases: 3. The CDR3 spells CASSLSGQGNQPQHF. For the CDR3, the DNA is TGTGCCAGCAGTTTATCAGGACAGGGTAATCAGCCCCAGCATTTT. The whole variable domain, filled in from reference TRBV28 and TRBJ1-5, reads DVKVTQSSRYLVKRTGEKVFLECVQDMDHENMFWYRQDPGLGLRLIYFSYDVKMKEKGDIPEGYSVSREKKERFSLILESASTNQTSMYLCASSLSGQGNQPQHFGDGTRLSIL.